This passage covers 15 T cell receptor beta chains from one sample sequenced in a study of tumor-infiltrating lymphocytes in primary liver carcinoma. Germline DNA was also extracted, with blood RNA taken from unsorted whole blood. From 500 ng of total RNA, TCR beta-specific cDNA was reverse-transcribed using a constant-region primer. The TCR beta library was amplified through three nested multiplex PCR rounds in a modified ARM-PCR procedure. Each of the first two PCR rounds ran roughly 9 cycles with TRBV1-TRBV30 forward and C-beta reverse primers. TCRdb recomputed calls from the multiplex PCR reads with MiXCR, one row per CDR3 protein. The data contain approximately 300,000 distinct CDR3 sequences, approximately 60% of them singletons. The specimen sequenced was peripheral blood. The source of these receptors is a man aged 35 to 55 with primary liver carcinoma and hepatitis B virus infection.

Note on this clonotype: This may be a read error: a much more frequent sequence differs by one nucleotide. The CDR3: CASSYPGGSRPTDTQYF. CDR3 coding DNA: TGTGCCAGCAGCTACCCTGGGGGATCGCGCCCGACAGATACGCAGTATTTT. The chain has TRBV6-2 or TRBV6-3 and TRBJ2-3, with D perhaps TRBD1 or TRBD2 (5 bases each). Looked up from germline, CDR1 is MNHEY and CDR2 is SVGEGT. Trimming cost V 6 bases and J 3 bases, with 22 bases left between them. The CDR3 contains 17 residues.

As to this clonotype: The junction shows a germline mismatch at one end, possibly a read error. The chain couples TRBV10-2 to TRBJ1-3; D ambiguous. CDR1 and CDR2 from the germline V gene are WSHSY and SAAADI. The CDR3 runs to 14 residues. Written as DNA, the CDR3 is TGCGCCAGCAGTGAGAAACTCTCTAGAAACACCATATATTTT. Translated, it gives CASSEKLSRNTIYF.

In this sample, this clonotype turned up a few times. The germline gene is not matched at one end of the junction; a read error may be the cause. This chain links TRBV12-3 or TRBV12-4 with TRBJ2-2, with D maybe TRBD2 (6 bases). The CDR3 is 13 amino acids. CDR3 protein: CGSSLIGGGELLF. The DNA of the CDR3 is TGTGGCAGCAGTTTAATAGGAGGCGGGGAGCTGTTATTT.

This clonotype has ten or more counts. The chain employs TRBV5-4 and TRBJ1-2; D may be TRBD1 (5 bases). The CDR3 spans 15 residues. Germline values: CDR1 SGHNT, CDR2 YYREEE (reference sequence). Trimming stripped 1 base from V and 6 bases from J, with 16 bases between. The chain's CDR3 is CASSLKSRQGNGYTF. The DNA for the CDR3 is TGTGCCAGCAGCTTGAAGTCGAGGCAGGGTAATGGCTACACCTTC.

This clonotype was seen ten or more times. This sequence joins TRBV29-1 and TRBJ2-1; possible D gene TRBD1, 6 bases. The V and J ends lost 4 bases and 7 bases respectively, with 11 bases between them. CDR1 is SQVTM, CDR2 ANQGSEA, per germline. This CDR3 spans 12 amino acids. CDR3 sequence: CSVANRGNEQFF. DNA for the CDR3: TGCAGCGTTGCTAATAGGGGGAATGAGCAGTTCTTC.

There are a few counts of this clonotype. The chain recombines TRBV5-6 with TRBJ2-5; D not certain. V lost 3 bases to trimming and J lost 2 bases, with 5 bases between them. CDR1 and CDR2 from the germline V gene are SGHDT and YYEEEE. This CDR3 contains 12 residues. Here the CDR3 reads CASSSRQETQYF. In nucleotides, the CDR3 is TGTGCCAGCAGCTCCCGACAAGAGACCCAGTACTTC.

As concerns this clonotype: A much bigger clone sits one base away, suggesting this may be a read error. This chain uses TRBV4-2 with TRBJ1-3; no clear D. Per the germline V gene, CDR1 is LGHNA and CDR2 is YNFKEQ. V shed 1 base and J shed 0 bases, with 10 bases lying between them. CDR3 length: 16 residues. The CDR3 reads CASSQGSDSSGNTIYF. For the CDR3, the DNA is TGTGCCAGCAGCCAAGGTTCCGATAGCTCTGGAAACACCATATATTTT.

Worth noting for this clonotype: One end of the junction fails to match germline, which may point to a read error. V usage is TRBV5-5 and J usage is TRBJ2-7; TRBD1 agrees at 8 bases. There are 14 residues in the CDR3. The germline CDR1 and CDR2 sequences are SGHKS and YYEKEE (reference sequence). DNA for the CDR3: TGCGCCAGCAGACTGACAGGGGTTCACTACAAGCAGTACTTC. Translated: CASRLTGVHYKQYF.

The V gene is TRBV10-3, the J gene TRBJ2-3, with 7 bases aligning to TRBD2. The CDR3 is made up of 16 amino acids. Germline V gene data show CDR1 as ENHRY and CDR2 as SYGVKD. The junction had 9 bases not matched to a gene; V was cut back by 4 bases and J by 2 bases. The CDR3 loop is CAISVSIAGVTDTQYF. CDR3 sequence (DNA): TGTGCCATCAGTGTGTCGATTGCGGGGGTCACAGATACGCAGTATTTT.

Points on this clonotype: The junction and the germline gene differ at one end; a read error may be behind it. The chain has TRBV12-5 and TRBJ1-5, with D perhaps matching TRBD1 (5 bases). The CDR3 is made up of 16 amino acids. CDR1 and CDR2 from the germline V gene are LGHNT and FRNRAP. CDR3 nucleotides: TGTGCTAGTGGTTTAGGTCCTCTGGGGCTGAATCAGTCCCAGCATTTT. Its protein is CASGLGPLGLNQSQHF. The full variable domain, with the rest looked up from reference TRBV12-5 and TRBJ1-5, is DARVTQTPRHKVTEMGQEVTMRCQPILGHNTVFWYRQTMMQGLELLAYFRNRAPLDDSGMPKDRFSAEMPDATLATLKIQPSEPRDSAVYFCASGLGPLGLNQSQHFGDGTRLSIL.

This clonotype was seen at least ten times. The chain joins TRBV6-5 to TRBJ2-1, with 12 nucleotides matching TRBD2. After removal of 5 bases from V and 9 bases from J, the junction contained 5 bases not matched to a gene. The CDR3 contains 14 residues. Germline V gives CDR1 MNHEY, CDR2 SVGAGI. The CDR3 sequence is CASSTSGRPLEQFF. DNA of the CDR3: TGTGCCAGCAGTACTAGCGGGAGGCCGCTTGAGCAGTTCTTC.

As to this clonotype: A much larger clone is a single base away; this may be a read error. The chain has TRBV6-2 or TRBV6-3 and TRBJ2-1, with a tentative D call TRBD2 (6 bases). Trimming left V 5 bases short and J 6 bases short, with 11 bases between. Germline V gene data show CDR1 as MNHEY and CDR2 as SVGEGT. CDR3 length: 13 amino acids. CDR3 sequence (DNA): TGTGCCAGCAGTCACCTAGCGTTCAATGAGCAGTTCTTC. Amino acids: CASSHLAFNEQFF.

The chain uses TRBV12-3 or TRBV12-4 and TRBJ1-2; D unresolved. The CDR3 is 14 amino acids. The V gene lost 4 bases and the J gene lost 0 bases, with 9 bases spanning the gap. Here the CDR3 reads CASSSIQANYGYTF. In DNA form, the CDR3 reads TGTGCCAGCAGTTCGATTCAAGCTAACTATGGCTACACCTTC.

This clonotype was counted between two and nine times. A read error is possible here, since a much larger clone lies one base away. This chain links TRBV29-1 with TRBJ1-2; 10 bases fit TRBD1. The V gene's germline CDR1 is SQVTM and CDR2 ANQGSEA. The ends lost 8 bases at V and 7 bases at J; junction bases unmatched: 7. The CDR3 has 12 amino acids. CDR3 protein: CSLPDRGLGYTF. The DNA for the CDR3 is TGCAGCCTTCCTGACAGGGGGCTTGGCTACACCTTC.

The CDR3 sequence: CASRFLNRDSYNEQFF. CDR3 nucleotides: TGTGCCAGCAGGTTCCTGAACAGGGACTCCTACAATGAGCAGTTCTTC. This chain uses TRBV7-8 with TRBJ2-1; D is perhaps TRBD1 (6 bases). The CDR3 length is 16 residues. Trimming cost V 6 bases and J 0 bases, with 15 bases left between them. Germline V gene sequence: CDR1 SGHVS, CDR2 FQNEAQ.